This entry lists 5 T cell receptor beta chains sequenced from one sample in a study of OX40 agonist ivuxolimab in advanced cancers. TCRdb's copy holds only in-frame clones and misses some; the assay was immunoSEQ multiplex PCR. The data show roughly 47,000 clones, approximately 88% seen once. This sample comprised CD4+ or CD8+ T cells sorted from blood, obtained in a trial of the OX40 agonist ivuxolimab. The receptors originated from an adult with an advanced solid tumor such as melanoma, head and neck, liver or kidney cancer.

The J gene is TRBJ2-7, the V gene TRBV27; 11 nucleotides agree with TRBD1. The CDR3 has 13 amino acids. Germline V CDR1 and CDR2: MNHEY, SMNVEV (reference sequence). V was pared by 4 bases and J by 6 bases, with 2 bases of the junction left unmatched. The CDR3 reads CASSWTGGIEQYF. CDR3 coding DNA: TGTGCCAGCAGTTGGACAGGGGGCATCGAGCAGTACTTC.

A note on this clone: Mismatch with germline at one junction end may stem from a read error. The chain combines TRBV7-7 with TRBJ2-2, with TRBD1 as a possible D gene (5 bases). Germline-derived CDR1 and CDR2 are SSHAT and FNYEAQ (reference sequence). This CDR3 has 15 residues. The CDR3 DNA follows: TGTGCTAGCAGCTTGGGGCGGACGGAAGCTGGGGAGCTGTTTTTT. It yields the protein CASSLGRTEAGELFF.

The DNA for the CDR3 is TGTGCCAGCAGCTGGGGGACTCCTGGAAACACCATATATTTT. Its translation: CASSWGTPGNTIYF. V and J are TRBV7-2 and TRBJ1-3; D is possibly TRBD1 (5 bases). Germline loops: CDR1 SGHTA, CDR2 FQGNSA. The CDR3 loop spans 14 amino acids. Deletions cut 4 bases from V and 2 bases from J, with 9 bases between.

This chain uses TRBV19 with TRBJ1-1; D may be TRBD1 (6 bases). V lost 6 bases, J lost 3 bases, and 20 bases lay in between. This CDR3 is 16 amino acids long. Germline V gene data show CDR1 as LNHDA and CDR2 as SQIVND (reference sequence). CDR3 region: CASRPLTGIFDTEAFF. CDR3 nucleotide sequence: TGTGCCAGTAGACCCCTCACAGGGATTTTCGACACTGAAGCTTTCTTT.

The V and J genes are TRBV27 and TRBJ2-7, with 9 bases matching TRBD2. In germline, CDR1 is MNHEY, CDR2 SMNVEV (reference sequence). Unmatched junction bases numbered 16, after V lost 8 bases and J lost 2 bases. The CDR3 is 17 residues long. Here the CDR3 DNA reads TGTGCCAGCGCTCTTGGGGTCCTAGCGGGATTCCCCTACGAGCAGTACTTC. It translates to CASALGVLAGFPYEQYF.